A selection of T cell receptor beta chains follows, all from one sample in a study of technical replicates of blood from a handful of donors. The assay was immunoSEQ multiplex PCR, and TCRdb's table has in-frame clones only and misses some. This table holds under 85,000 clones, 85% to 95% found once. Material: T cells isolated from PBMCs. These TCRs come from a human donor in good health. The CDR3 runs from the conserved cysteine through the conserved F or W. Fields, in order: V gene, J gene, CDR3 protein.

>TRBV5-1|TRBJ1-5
CASSLSGGQSNQPQHF
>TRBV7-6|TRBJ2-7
CASSFGTLYEQYF
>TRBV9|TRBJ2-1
CASSVSFLWQVANEQFF
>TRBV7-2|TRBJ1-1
CASSLWVGRNTEAFF
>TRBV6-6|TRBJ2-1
CASTRGRDYNEQFF
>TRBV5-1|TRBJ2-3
CASTANTRDRGDTDTQYF
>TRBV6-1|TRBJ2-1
CASNPLAFRNEQFF
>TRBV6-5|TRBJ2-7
CASIDRFSYEQYF
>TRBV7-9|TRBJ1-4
CASSGDRALNEKLFF
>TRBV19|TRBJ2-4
CASSWGQVGAKNIQYF
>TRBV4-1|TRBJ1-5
CASSQKQGAGQPQHF
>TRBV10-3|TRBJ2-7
CAISINRDRAEQYF
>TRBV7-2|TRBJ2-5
CASSLRASGVGETQYF
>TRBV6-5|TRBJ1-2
CASRTRGQSNYGYTF
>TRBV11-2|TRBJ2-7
CASSLEDSSYEQYF
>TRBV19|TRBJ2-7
CASQGAGLNYEQYF
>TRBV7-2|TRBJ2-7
CASSHPGLAGIIGGEQYF
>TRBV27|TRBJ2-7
CASSARGLAGARQYF
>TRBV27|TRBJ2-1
CASSLSGSYNEQFF
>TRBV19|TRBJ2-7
CASSTWTSGSPEQYF
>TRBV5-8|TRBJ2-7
CASSLRLAGRAQYF
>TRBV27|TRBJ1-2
CASSFTGVDRYGYTF
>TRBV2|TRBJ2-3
CASSGRREVDTQYF
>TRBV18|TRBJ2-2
CASSPPGGSGAGELFF
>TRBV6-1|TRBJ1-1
CASSEALIEYTEAFF
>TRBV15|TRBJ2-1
CATSRASLVTSGEQFF
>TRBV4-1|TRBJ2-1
CASSQHPSGSYNEQFF
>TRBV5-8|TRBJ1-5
CASSLISGSNQPQHF
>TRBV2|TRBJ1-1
CASSLGHLVTEAFF
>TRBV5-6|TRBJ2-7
CASSPADRVGYEQYF
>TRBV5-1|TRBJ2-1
CASAHEVDGVNEQFF
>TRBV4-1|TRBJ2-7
CASSPIDRGNYEQYF
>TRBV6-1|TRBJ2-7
CASSDDWTGFGEQYF
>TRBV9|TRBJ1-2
CASSGQGSFYGYTF
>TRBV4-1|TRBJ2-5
CASSQGAGPLETQYF
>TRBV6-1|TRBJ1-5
CASQVEQGPNQPQHF
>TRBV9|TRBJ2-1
CASSVDHFRQFF
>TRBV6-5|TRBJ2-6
CASSLYRPGANVLTF
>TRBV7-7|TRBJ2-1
CASRRLAERGSYNEQFF
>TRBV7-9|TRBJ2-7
CASSPPGEQYF
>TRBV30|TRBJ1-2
CAWSAETGPYGYTF
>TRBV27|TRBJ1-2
CASSARTGLGGGGYTF
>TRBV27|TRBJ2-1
CASSLGRYNEQFF
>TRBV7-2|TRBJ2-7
CASSLVSRYEQYF
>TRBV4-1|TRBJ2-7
CASSQEGRYEQYF
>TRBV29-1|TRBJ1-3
CSVRTVSGNTIYF
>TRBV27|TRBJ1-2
CASSPSDGEKNYGYTF
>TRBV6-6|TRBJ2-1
CASSYSKSNEQFF
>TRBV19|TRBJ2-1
CASSHPGLPDEQFF
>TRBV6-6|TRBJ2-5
CASSLEETQYF
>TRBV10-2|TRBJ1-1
CASSRGDNTEAFF